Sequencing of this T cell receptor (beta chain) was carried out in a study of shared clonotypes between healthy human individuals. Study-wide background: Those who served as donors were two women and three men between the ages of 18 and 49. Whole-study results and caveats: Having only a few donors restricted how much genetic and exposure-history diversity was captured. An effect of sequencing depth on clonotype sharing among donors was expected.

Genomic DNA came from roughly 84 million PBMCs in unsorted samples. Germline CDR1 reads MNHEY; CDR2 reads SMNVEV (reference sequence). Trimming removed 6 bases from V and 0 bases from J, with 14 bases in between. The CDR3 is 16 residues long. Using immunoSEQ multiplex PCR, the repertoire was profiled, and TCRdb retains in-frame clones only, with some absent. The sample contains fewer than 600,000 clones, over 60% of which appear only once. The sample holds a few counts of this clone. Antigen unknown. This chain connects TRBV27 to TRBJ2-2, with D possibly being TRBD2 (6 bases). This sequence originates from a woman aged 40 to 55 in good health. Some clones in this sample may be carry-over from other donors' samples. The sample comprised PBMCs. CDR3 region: CASRRGTVANTGELFF. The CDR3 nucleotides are TGTGCCAGCAGACGCGGGACGGTTGCGAACACCGGGGAGCTGTTTTTT.